This T cell receptor beta chain was identified during a study of T cells in Graves' hyperthyroidism and ophthalmopathy. Germline V gene lookup returns CDR1 SEHNR and CDR2 FQNEAQ (reference sequence). There are 15 residues in the CDR3. V trimming: 5 bases; J trimming: 5 bases; junction bases outside the gene matches: 8. Each 10 ml fresh peripheral blood draw supplied the PBMCs. This clonotype has at least ten counts. Researchers amplified the TCR beta CDR3 regions from RNA transcripts. The HTBI primer set served for first-round RT-PCR of the TCR CDR3. TCRdb recomputed calls from the multiplex PCR reads with MiXCR, one row per CDR3 protein. The sample holds roughly 350,000 distinct CDR3 sequences, roughly an eighth seen once.

Material: blood. The rearrangement uses TRBV7-9 and TRBJ1-4; 7 nucleotides line up with TRBD1. This sequence originates from a woman aged 40 to 50 with Graves' ophthalmopathy. CDR3 region: CASSDEGARNEKLFF. DNA for the CDR3: TGTGCCAGCAGCGACGAGGGGGCTCGGAATGAAAAACTGTTTTTT.